These 10 T cell receptor beta chains originate from one sample sequenced in a study of siplizumab effects on memory and regulatory T cells. Assay used: immunoSEQ multiplex PCR; TCRdb lists only in-frame clones, some missing. The sample has 90,000 to 150,000 clones, 85% to 95% seen once. Sequences were obtained from non-Treg CD4+ T cells sorted from blood. All receptors derive from a human donor in good health.

The rearrangement joins TRBV2 to TRBJ1-1; D gene unclear. Germline values: CDR1 SNHLY, CDR2 FYNNEI. Trimming took 7 bases from V and 4 from J, leaving 13 bases between them. The CDR3 runs to 13 residues. The CDR3 DNA is TGTGCCAGCAAGAGACTAGGGAGCACTGAAGCTTTCTTT. This translates into CASKRLGSTEAFF.

The chain uses TRBV29-1 and TRBJ1-1; weak D call: TRBD1 (6 bases). Trimming removed 1 base from V and 10 bases from J, with 13 bases in between. The CDR3 sequence is 12 residues long. The germline gives CDR1 SQVTM, CDR2 ANQGSEA. The CDR3 DNA is TGCAGCGTTGAAGCACAGGGAATGCTAGCTTTCTTT. As protein: CSVEAQGMLAFF.

This sequence joins TRBV5-1 and TRBJ2-7; 9 bases line up with TRBD1. The CDR3 sequence is 15 residues long. Germline assignment: CDR1 SGHRS and CDR2 YFSETQ. Germline trimming cut 0 bases from V and 5 bases from J; bases unmatched to any gene: 6. The CDR3 spells CASSLVGTGIHEQYF. CDR3 sequence (DNA): TGCGCCAGCAGCTTGGTCGGGACAGGGATCCACGAGCAGTACTTC. The variable domain in full, with the rest retrieved from reference TRBV5-1 and TRBJ2-7, is KAGVTQTPRYLIKTRGQQVTLSCSPISGHRSVSWYQQTPGQGLQFLFEYFSETQRNKGNFPGRFSGRQFSNSRSEMNVSTLELGDSALYLCASSLVGTGIHEQYFGPGTRLTVT.

The V gene is TRBV6-5, the J gene TRBJ1-1; no definite D call. The CDR3 is 15 residues long. V was clipped by 0 bases and J by 0 bases, with 8 bases between them. Germline loops: CDR1 MNHEY, CDR2 SVGAGI. This chain's CDR3 is CASSYSIDLNTEAFF. In DNA form, the CDR3 reads TGTGCCAGCAGTTACTCGATAGATCTGAACACTGAAGCTTTCTTT.

V gene TRBV7-8 combines with J gene TRBJ1-4, with 11 bases fitting TRBD1. V was clipped by 4 bases and J by 8 bases; unmatched bases: 9. CDR3 length equals 16 residues. Germline lookup yields CDR1 SGHVS and CDR2 FQNEAQ. CDR3 DNA sequence: TGTGCCAGCAGCTCCGGACAGGGGGCGAGAAGGGAAAAACTGTTTTTT. Residues: CASSSGQGARREKLFF. Looking up the rest from reference TRBV7-8 and TRBJ1-4 gives the full variable domain: GAGVSQSPRYKVAKRGQDVALRCDPISGHVSLFWYQQALGQGPEFLTYFQNEAQLDKSGLPSDRFFAERPEGSVSTLKIQRTQQEDSAVYLCASSSGQGARREKLFFGSGTQLSVL.

The chain uses TRBV7-9 and TRBJ2-7, with TRBD1 identical over 7 bases. The CDR3 is 19 residues long. From germline, CDR1 is SEHNR and CDR2 FQNEAQ (reference sequence). V gave up 6 bases and J gave up 2 bases; unmatched junction bases: 22. CDR3 amino acids: CASSSLFGTGVWTPYEQYF. The CDR3 coding sequence is TGTGCCAGCAGTTCACTTTTCGGTACAGGGGTTTGGACCCCCTACGAGCAGTACTTC.

The V call is TRBV6-1, the J call TRBJ2-2, with 8 bases identical to TRBD2. Germline V gene data show CDR1 as MNHNS and CDR2 as SASEGT. With V trimmed by 3 bases and J by 5 bases, 5 bases remained unmatched. The CDR3 runs to 15 residues. The DNA of the CDR3 is TGTGCCAGCAGTGACGCGGGGGGTTTGACCGGGGAGCTGTTTTTT. This translates into CASSDAGGLTGELFF.

The V gene is TRBV5-1, the J gene TRBJ1-1, with 7 bases that match TRBD1. The length of the CDR3 is 15 residues. The germline V gene has CDR1 SGHRS and CDR2 YFSETQ. The J segment lost 1 base and the V segment lost 0 bases, leaving 3 bases of the junction unmatched. CDR3 amino acids: CASSLGGGRNTEAFF. Here the CDR3 DNA reads TGCGCCAGCAGCTTGGGAGGGGGCCGGAACACTGAAGCTTTCTTT.

The gene calls are TRBV10-2 and TRBJ1-2, with a weak D call TRBD1 (6 bases). Trimming stripped 5 bases from V and 4 bases from J, with 17 bases between. This CDR3 has 15 residues. The germline CDR1 and CDR2 sequences are WSHSY and SAAADI. CDR3 nucleotides: TGCGCCAGCAGTCCAACAGGGCAGGGAGCCTATGGCTACACCTTC. Translated, it gives CASSPTGQGAYGYTF.

J is TRBJ1-2 and V is TRBV25-1; perhaps TRBD1 as D (5 bases). Germline-derived CDR1 and CDR2 are MGHDK and SYGVNS. This CDR3 region has 13 residues. V was trimmed by 5 bases and J by 4 bases, leaving 11 bases between them. CDR3 in amino acids: CASSPGGVYGYTF. The CDR3 DNA reads as TGTGCCAGCAGTCCCGGGGGGGTCTATGGCTACACCTTC.